This T cell receptor (beta chain) is drawn from a study of shared clonotypes between healthy human individuals (dated by TCRdb to the early 2020s). For the wider study: Two women and a few men aged 18 to 49 years were included in the cohort. For each donor, three plates each were used for CD4 naive and CD4 memory, two plates were used for CD8 naive, and one plate was used for CD8 memory. To estimate repertoire size and how much clonotypes are shared between individuals, the study performed deep sequencing of blood TCR repertoires from a few healthy adults. Libraries were prepared and TCR repertoires were sequenced by different laboratories using diverse techniques, in order to increase sequencing depth and limit assay-specific biases. Between about 0.85 and 9.5 billion PBMCs per donor were obtained by leukapheresis.

Using the deep immunoSEQ assay, TCR CDR3 regions were amplified from genomic DNA by multiplex PCR. For each cell subset, the extracted genomic DNA was distributed evenly across all wells of several immunoSEQ 96-well plates, and each plate served as one replicate. For sorted subsets, approximately 200 ng of genomic DNA, equivalent to 30,000 or so T cell genomes, went into each replicate PCR. The purified libraries were quantified using a Qubit 3.0 fluorometer, sized with a Bioanalyzer 2100, and then quantified again using the KAPA Library Quantification kit. Every immunoSEQ 96-well plate was sequenced on a dedicated single-read 150-cycle Illumina NextSeq 550 flow cell. In the paper's pipeline: The immunoSEQ output contained only junctional sequences without quality scores, so filtering could not match that applied to full-length reads. To assign V/J genes and CDR3, sequences were annotated using PyIR, a Python wrapper for IgBLAST v1.9, with IMGT germline references. Reads were filtered out if the reads had weak V/J assignments (E-value above 1e-6), no CDR3, stop codons, out-of-frame junctions, or ambiguous translated residues. V3J clonotypes were defined as sequences sharing the same inferred V gene, J gene, and CDR3 amino acid sequence. The percentage overlap between two repertoires was calculated by dividing the number of shared unique clonotypes by the size of the smaller repertoire. Repertoire richness was assessed with RTK rarefaction, the Chao1 estimator, and Recon v2.1 estimates of unobserved clonotypes. Generation probabilities for all TCRbeta clonotypes obtained by the gDNA method from a few donors were computed using OLGA. The immuneACCESS repertoire file appears here via TCRdb, limited to in-frame rearrangements. These files lack a portion of the clones; in checked studies, under half of the deficit traces to unresolved V genes, and the cause of the others is not known. V, J and clone size reflect that table, while D and trimming were determined from the DNA. The table for this sample lists over a million clones; about 76% of them were counted only once. The ten top clones hold 1.4% to 1.5% of the sample.

General study outcomes and caveats: Pairwise subsampling led to the expectation that sequencing depth would affect the degree of clonotype sharing among donors. Rarefaction of sorted-subset datasets indicated incomplete sequencing despite the large sequencing depth. Because the study included only a small number of donors, the genetic and exposure-history diversity represented was limited. Roughly 5% of naive CD4, 3.5% of naive CD8, around 2.3% of memory CD4, and approximately 0.39% of memory CD8 clonotypes were shared across several donors. Sampling was limited to blood, and TCR repertoires in tissue likely differ from TCR repertoires in blood. Higher generation probabilities were observed for clonotypes shared by all four sorted-subset donors than for non-shared clonotypes. Larger estimated clonotype richness was generally found for naive subsets than for memory subsets.

The donors were healthy, HIV-negative adults who had no recently reported acute infections or vaccinations. Every donor was a Caucasian adult residing in Nashville, Tennessee, USA. CD4+ T cells were enriched by magnetic negative selection, after which naive cells were positively selected on CD45RA and the negative fraction was taken as the memory subset. Blood was obtained by leukapheresis, after which PBMCs were separated by Ficoll-Histopaque density gradient centrifugation and cryopreserved in liquid nitrogen vapor phase. Purity and quantity of every magnetically sorted T cell population were checked by analytical flow cytometry. Genomic DNA was isolated from every sorted fraction and measured by UV absorbance on a Nanodrop 2000c. As regards this clone: Its antigen remains unidentified. The input lacks base qualities; no much larger clone sits a single base away.

Including the terminal cysteine and phenylalanine, the CDR3 comprises 13 residues. The sequence is cut down to CDR3 DNA, 39 bases in frame from base 1. Trimming removed 1 base from V and 9 bases from J, leaving 10 bases between the germline ends. Taken from the germline V gene, the CDR1 and CDR2 loops are SGHTA and FQGNSA. Recombination linked TRBV7-2 to TRBJ1-5; the D gene is not confidently resolved. The clonotype comes from a man younger than 35 in good health. The sample comprised memory CD4+ T cells sorted from blood. Per the publication, the cell subset or site label means: CD45RA-negative fraction. The CDR3 corresponds to CASSLGAAGPQHF. The DNA reads as follows: TGTGCCAGCAGCTTAGGGGCGGCAGGGCCCCAGCATTTT.